These 2 T cell receptor beta chains were all obtained from the same sample, sequenced in a study of CD8+ T cells in alopecia areata. The treatment denotes: oral pan-JAK inhibitor, 5-10 mg twice daily. Following RNA extraction, reverse transcription yielded cDNA that acted as the sequencing template. Sequencing was performed with immunoSEQ multiplex PCR; in TCRdb, only in-frame clones are kept and a portion is missing. In the table there are about 190,000 clones, 50% to 75% of which are singletons. The sample here was CD4+ T cells sorted from blood, taken at week 4, from a patient treated with tofacitinib. The receptors here all came from a human donor with alopecia areata.

This clone was seen a handful of times. The genes are TRBV7-9 and TRBJ2-1, with D perhaps TRBD1 or TRBD2 (5 bases each). V lost 10 bases, J lost 0 bases, and 13 bases lay in between. The germline V gene encodes CDR1 SEHNR and CDR2 FQNEAQ (reference sequence). The CDR3 has 14 residues. CDR3 in DNA: TGTGCCATCAATCGGGGCGACTCCTACAATGAGCAGTTCTTC. Protein sequence: CAINRGDSYNEQFF.

The table lists this clone with a few counts. J is TRBJ2-3 and V is TRBV30; D remains ambiguous. CDR3 length equals 10 residues. Germline V gene sequence: CDR1 GTSNPN, CDR2 SVGIG (reference sequence). Trimming shortened V by 2 bases and J by 6 bases, and 3 bases separated the two germline ends. CDR3 sequence (DNA): TGTGCCTGGAGTTTGGATACGCAGTATTTT. This encodes CAWSLDTQYF.